Following are 18 T cell receptor beta chains from one sample sequenced in a study of lymphopenia after photon versus proton radiotherapy. Assay used: immunoSEQ multiplex PCR; TCRdb lists only in-frame clones, some missing. The table lists roughly 150,000 clones, around 85% of them singletons. Here the sequenced sample was peripheral blood, taken from a patient treated with photon-based radiotherapy. The receptors stem from a man aged 45-65 years with gastric cancer.

This chain connects TRBV19 to TRBJ1-5; 11 nucleotides line up with TRBD1. Germline V CDR1 and CDR2: LNHDA, SQIVND (reference sequence). Trimming took 4 bases from V and 6 from J; bases not matched to a gene: 8. There are 16 residues in the CDR3. The CDR3: CASSTRDRGWVQPQHF. The CDR3 nucleotides read TGTGCCAGTAGTACCCGGGACAGGGGGTGGGTTCAGCCCCAGCATTTT.

J is TRBJ1-4 and V is TRBV21-1; the table calls TRBD1, which could not be checked here. TRBV21-1 is classified as a pseudogene. The CDR3 runs 13 residues. CDR3 in DNA: TGTGCGGCGTCGGGACAGTATAATGAAAAACTGTTTTTT. It yields the protein CAASGQYNEKLFF.

This clone turned up a few times. The chain is built from TRBV10-1 and TRBJ1-1; perhaps TRBD1 as D (5 bases). This CDR3 comprises 14 residues. V was cut by 3 bases and J by 4 bases, with 12 bases left in between. Germline V gene lookup returns CDR1 WNHNN and CDR2 SYGVQD (reference sequence). This CDR3 reads CASSEGTAGTEAFF. As DNA, the CDR3 is TGCGCCAGCAGTGAAGGGACCGCTGGCACTGAAGCTTTCTTT.

The DNA for the CDR3 is TGTGCCAGCACGATGGGGCTCCTCAGCTCCTACGAGCAGTACTTC. This gives the protein CASTMGLLSSYEQYF. The chain is built from TRBV6-4 and TRBJ2-7; tentative D call: TRBD1 (5 bases). V was clipped by 7 bases and J by 0 bases, with 16 bases between them. The germline V gene encodes CDR1 MRHNA and CDR2 SNTAGT. The CDR3 is 15 residues long.

This clone turned up a few times. The chain uses TRBV18 and TRBJ2-7; no definite D call. Germline CDR1 is KGHSH and CDR2 is LQKENI. V dropped 1 base and J dropped 2 bases, with 21 bases sitting between them. This CDR3 comprises 18 residues. Here the CDR3 reads CASSPLNSLTRSTYEQYF. CDR3 in DNA: TGTGCCAGCTCACCACTTAACTCTCTTACACGGTCTACCTACGAGCAGTACTTC. The full variable domain, rest sourced from reference TRBV18 and TRBJ2-7, is NAGVMQNPRHLVRRRGQEARLRCSPMKGHSHVYWYRQLPEEGLKFMVYLQKENIIDESGMPKERFSAEFPKEGPSILRIQQVVRGDSAAYFCASSPLNSLTRSTYEQYFGPGTRLTVT.

The V and J genes are TRBV15 and TRBJ2-1; 7 bases fit TRBD1. Germline V gene data show CDR1 as LNHNV and CDR2 as YYDKDF (reference sequence). The V gene end was trimmed by 5 bases and the J gene end by 2 bases; junction bases not matched to a gene: 6. The CDR3 runs to 15 residues. CDR3 amino acids: CATSVDRATYNEQFF. In nucleotides, the CDR3 is TGTGCCACCAGCGTCGACAGGGCCACCTACAATGAGCAGTTCTTC. The full variable domain, with the rest looked up from reference TRBV15 and TRBJ2-1, is DAMVIQNPRYQVTQFGKPVTLSCSQTLNHNVMYWYQQKSSQAPKLLFHYYDKDFNNEADTPDNFQSRRPNTSFCFLDIRSPGLGDTAMYLCATSVDRATYNEQFFGPGTRLTVL.

V usage is TRBV5-1 and J usage is TRBJ2-7, with a tentative D call TRBD1 (6 bases). This CDR3 comprises 14 residues. The germline V gene has CDR1 SGHRS and CDR2 YFSETQ. The V gene lost 0 bases and the J gene lost 5 bases, with 12 bases spanning the gap. The CDR3 DNA is TGCGCCAGCAGCTTGGAGACAGGACTCGACGAGCAGTACTTC. It codes for CASSLETGLDEQYF. Full variable domain (remainder filled in from reference TRBV5-1 and TRBJ2-7): KAGVTQTPRYLIKTRGQQVTLSCSPISGHRSVSWYQQTPGQGLQFLFEYFSETQRNKGNFPGRFSGRQFSNSRSEMNVSTLELGDSALYLCASSLETGLDEQYFGPGTRLTVT.

The CDR3 DNA is TGCAGTGCTCTAAGCGGGTTTGAGCAGTTCTTC. Translation: CSALSGFEQFF. The V gene is TRBV20-1, the J gene TRBJ2-1, with a possible D match to TRBD2 (6 bases). The CDR3 contains 11 residues. V was trimmed by 5 bases and J by 9 bases, leaving 11 bases between them. The V gene's germline CDR1 is DFQATT and CDR2 SNEGSKA (reference sequence).

This chain joins TRBV30 and TRBJ2-1, with 9 bases lining up with TRBD2. This CDR3 is built from 15 residues. The germline gives CDR1 GTSNPN, CDR2 SVGIG (reference sequence). Losses at the gene ends were 2 bases for V and 4 bases for J; bases not matched to a gene: 6. CDR3 loop: CAWSSGSGSYNEQFF. CDR3 DNA: TGTGCCTGGAGTTCGGGTAGCGGGAGTTACAATGAGCAGTTCTTC. Full variable domain (outside the CDR3, taken from reference TRBV30 and TRBJ2-1): SQTIHQWPATLVQPVGSPLSLECTVEGTSNPNLYWYRQAAGRGLQLLFYSVGIGQISSEVPQNLSASRPQDRQFILSSKKLLLSDSGFYLCAWSSGSGSYNEQFFGPGTRLTVL.

V gene TRBV7-2 combines with J gene TRBJ2-6; no definite D call. Trimming took 1 base from V and 5 from J, leaving 9 bases between them. This CDR3 spans 15 amino acids. Germline V gene lookup returns CDR1 SGHTA and CDR2 FQGNSA. CDR3 region: CASSLGGLRANVLTF. The CDR3 DNA reads as TGTGCCAGCAGCTTAGGGGGTCTCCGGGCCAACGTCCTGACTTTC. The full variable domain, in which reference TRBV7-2 and TRBJ2-6 provide the parts outside the CDR3, is GAGVSQSPSNKVTEKGKDVELRCDPISGHTALYWYRQSLGQGLEFLIYFQGNSAPDKSGLPSDRFSAERTGGSVSTLTIQRTQQEDSAVYLCASSLGGLRANVLTFGAGSRLTVL.

V usage is TRBV27 and J usage is TRBJ1-2; D not resolved. V was shortened by 0 bases and J by 1 base, with 9 bases between the two germline ends. Germline values: CDR1 MNHEY, CDR2 SMNVEV (reference sequence). The CDR3 is 15 amino acids. The CDR3 here is CASSLSGRNNYGYTF. CDR3 sequence (DNA): TGTGCCAGCAGTTTATCCGGGAGGAATAACTATGGCTACACCTTC.

This sequence joins TRBV30 and TRBJ2-2, with TRBD1 identical over 8 bases. The CDR3 extends over 16 amino acids. The germline gives CDR1 GTSNPN, CDR2 SVGIG (reference sequence). V lost 4 bases to trimming and J lost 1 base; unmatched junction nucleotides: 8. The CDR3 loop is CAWIQQGTGNTGELFF. CDR3 nucleotide sequence: TGTGCCTGGATTCAACAGGGGACAGGGAACACCGGGGAGCTGTTTTTT.

The chain links TRBV29-1 to TRBJ2-7, with 9 bases aligning to TRBD1. V was pared by 6 bases and J by 3 bases, with 6 bases of the junction left unmatched. This CDR3 is built from 13 residues. The germline CDR1 and CDR2 sequences are SQVTM and ANQGSEA. DNA for the CDR3: TGCAGCGTCCGAGGGGGACAGGGCTACGAGCAGTACTTC. It encodes CSVRGGQGYEQYF.

The chain links TRBV5-1 to TRBJ1-2; D gene unclear. The CDR3 contains 13 residues. V was cut by 0 bases and J by 4 bases, with 7 bases left in between. Per the germline V gene, CDR1 is SGHRS and CDR2 is YFSETQ. The CDR3 DNA reads as TGCGCCAGCAGCTTGGACAGCGTCTATGGCTACACCTTC. As protein: CASSLDSVYGYTF.

V is TRBV5-1 and J is TRBJ1-1, with D perhaps matching TRBD1 (6 bases). The V and J ends lost 6 bases and 3 bases respectively, with 15 bases between them. This CDR3 comprises 14 residues. The germline CDR1 and CDR2 sequences are SGHRS and YFSETQ. The DNA for the CDR3 is TGCGCCAGCAAGGTCAGGGGTGCGGACACTGAAGCTTTCTTT. As protein: CASKVRGADTEAFF.

This chain links TRBV6-1 with TRBJ2-7; TRBD1 is a possible D gene (5 bases). The V end lost 5 bases, the J end lost 5 bases, and 19 bases lay between the germline ends. The CDR3 is made up of 15 amino acids. The germline V gene has CDR1 MNHNS and CDR2 SASEGT. The CDR3 DNA reads TGTGCCAGCAGTCCTTTTGGGGCGCCTACCAACGAGCAGTACTTC. It codes for CASSPFGAPTNEQYF.

Written as DNA, the CDR3 is TGCGCCAGCAGATCCGGACTAGACTTGAACACCGGGGAGCTGTTTTTT. This codes for CASRSGLDLNTGELFF. The rearrangement joins TRBV5-1 to TRBJ2-2; 7 bases align to TRBD2. V gave up 5 bases and J gave up 1 base; unmatched junction bases: 8. Germline V lookup: CDR1 SGHRS, CDR2 YFSETQ. CDR3 length equals 16 residues.

The J gene is TRBJ1-4, the V gene TRBV30; TRBD1 is a possible D gene (6 bases). Trimming removed 0 bases from V and 0 bases from J, with 11 bases in between. Germline assignment: CDR1 GTSNPN and CDR2 SVGIG (reference sequence). The CDR3 covers 16 residues. The CDR3 spells CAWSVRGASTNEKLFF. In DNA, the CDR3 is TGTGCCTGGAGTGTAAGGGGGGCCTCAACTAATGAAAAACTGTTTTTT.